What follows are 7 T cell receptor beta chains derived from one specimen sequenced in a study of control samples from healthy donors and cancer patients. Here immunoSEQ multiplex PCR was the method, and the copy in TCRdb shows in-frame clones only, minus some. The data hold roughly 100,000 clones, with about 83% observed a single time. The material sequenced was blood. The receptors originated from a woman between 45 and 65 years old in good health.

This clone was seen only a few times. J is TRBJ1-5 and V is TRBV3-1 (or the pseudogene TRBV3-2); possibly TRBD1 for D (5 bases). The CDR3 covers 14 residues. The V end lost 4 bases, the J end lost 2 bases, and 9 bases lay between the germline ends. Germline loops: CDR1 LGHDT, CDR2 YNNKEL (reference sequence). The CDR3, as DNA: TGTGCCAGCAGCCGGGACGTGGGCAATCAGCCCCAGCATTTT. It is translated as CASSRDVGNQPQHF.

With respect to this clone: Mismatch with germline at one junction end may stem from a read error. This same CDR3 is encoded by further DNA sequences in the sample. The CDR3 sequence: CASSRGQTYQPQHF. The CDR3 DNA reads as TGTGCCAGCAGTCGCGGACAGACCTATCAACCCCAGCATTTT. This chain joins TRBV6-2 or TRBV6-3 and TRBJ1-5; TRBD1 is a possible D gene (6 bases). Germline V gene lookup returns CDR1 MNHEY and CDR2 SVGEGT. This CDR3 region has 14 residues.

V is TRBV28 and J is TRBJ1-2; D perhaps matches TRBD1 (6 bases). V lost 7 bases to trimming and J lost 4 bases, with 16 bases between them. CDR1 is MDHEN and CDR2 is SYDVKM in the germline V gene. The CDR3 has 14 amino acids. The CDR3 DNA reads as TGTGCCAGCAACATAGGGGGGGGTCTCTATGGCTACACCTTC. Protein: CASNIGGGLYGYTF.

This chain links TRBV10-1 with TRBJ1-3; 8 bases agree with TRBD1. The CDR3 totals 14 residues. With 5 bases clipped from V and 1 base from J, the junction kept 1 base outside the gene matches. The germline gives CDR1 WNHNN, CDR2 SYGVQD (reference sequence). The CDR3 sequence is CASSQGASGNTIYF. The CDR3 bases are TGCGCCAGCAGTCAGGGGGCTTCTGGAAACACCATATATTTT.

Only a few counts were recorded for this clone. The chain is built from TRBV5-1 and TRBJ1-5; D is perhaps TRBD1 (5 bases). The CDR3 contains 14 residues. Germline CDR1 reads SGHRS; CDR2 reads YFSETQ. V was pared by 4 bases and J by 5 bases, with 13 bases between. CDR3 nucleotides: TGCGCCAGCAGCCAAAATGGGGGGGATCAGCCCCAGCATTTT. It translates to CASSQNGGDQPQHF.

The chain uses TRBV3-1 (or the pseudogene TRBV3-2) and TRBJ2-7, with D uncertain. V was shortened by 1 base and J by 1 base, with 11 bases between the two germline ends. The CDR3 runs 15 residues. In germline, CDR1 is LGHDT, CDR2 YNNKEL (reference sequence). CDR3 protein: CASSQATGPSYEQYF. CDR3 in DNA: TGTGCCAGCAGCCAAGCAACGGGTCCGTCCTACGAGCAGTACTTC.

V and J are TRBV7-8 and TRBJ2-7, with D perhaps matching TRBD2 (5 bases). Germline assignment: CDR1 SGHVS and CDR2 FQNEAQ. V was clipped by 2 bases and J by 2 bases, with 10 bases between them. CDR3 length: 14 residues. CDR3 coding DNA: TGTGCCAGCAGCTTATCGGGGTCAGCCTACGAGCAGTACTTC. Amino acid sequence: CASSLSGSAYEQYF.